A single T cell receptor (beta chain) is shown here with its context. Its antigen is still unknown. Base qualities are not recorded, but no much larger clone differs from it by a single base. The trial excluded patients who had a history of autoimmune disease or were on systemic immunosuppression. Peripheral blood for TCR sequencing was drawn from every dose cohort at baseline, at cycle 4 day 1 and at cycle 7 day 1. The samples were taken from a phase I, first-in-human, multicenter, open-label dose-escalation trial of ivuxolimab. Adults with locally advanced or metastatic melanoma, renal cell, hepatocellular, or head and neck squamous cell carcinoma were enrolled in the trial. Before TCR sequencing, CD4+ T cells and CD8+ T cells were sorted from peripheral blood as separate populations. The junction carries 18 bases between V and J, which are trimmed by 3 bases and 4 bases respectively. Taken from cysteine to phenylalanine, the CDR3 has 17 residues. CDR3 DNA is the only sequence kept; it has 51 bases, read in frame from the first base. Sequences MGHRA (CDR1) and YSYEKL (CDR2) are obtained from the germline V gene.

For sequencing of the TCRbeta CDR3 region, genomic DNA was extracted from the sorted cells. TCRbeta CDR3 regions were sequenced using the immunoSEQ Assay. TCRdb holds this immuneACCESS table with in-frame rearrangements only. Some clones are missing; in checked studies, unresolved V genes explain under half, and the rest has no known cause. Here the sample has about 62,000 clones; approximately 92% occur a single time. The biggest ten clones account for 13% of the sample. The sample belongs to a study of OX40 agonist ivuxolimab in advanced cancers. About the investigation overall: Ivuxolimab was a fully human IgG2 agonistic monoclonal antibody targeting the costimulatory receptor OX40 (CD134). Intravenous ivuxolimab was administered to patients every 2 weeks at six dose levels: 0.01, 0.1, 0.3, 1.5, 3 and 10 mg/kg. Peripheral TCRbeta sequencing was intended to test whether TCR sequence diversity was altered and clonal T-cell expansion was caused by ivuxolimab. Of the 50 or so patients in dose escalation, about 19 had hepatocellular carcinoma, some 15 had melanoma, 9 had renal cell carcinoma and 9 had head and neck cancer. The dose-escalation cohort was roughly 87% male with a mean age of roughly 60 years, ranging from about 20 to 80. Prior anti-PD-1, anti-PD-L1 or anti-CTLA-4 therapy was permitted, and checkpoint inhibitors had been received by 30% to 40% of dose-escalation patients. The paper describes the monotherapy dose-escalation part (N of about 47 patients) of the phase I trial of ivuxolimab. Partial responses were achieved by three dose-escalation patients, of whom one had hepatocellular carcinoma and two had cutaneous melanoma. Beyond this particular receptor, the publication reports: In partial responders in the 0.1-3.0 mg/kg groups, normalized peripheral clonal expansion was found to be among the lowest, especially among CD8+ T cells. At doses from 0.1 to 3.0 mg/kg, clonal expansion was seen in both CD4+ and CD8+ blood T cells between baseline and week 6. After ivuxolimab, expanded clones were on average more numerous among CD8+ T cells than among CD4+ T cells. The antigen specificity of the peripheral T cells that underwent clonal expansion was not determined. Low levels of normalized T-cell clonal expansion were also seen in some nonresponding patients.

Sequences were derived from CD4+ or CD8+ T cells sorted from blood, sampled in a trial of the OX40 agonist ivuxolimab. The sequence derives from an adult with an advanced solid tumor such as melanoma, head and neck, liver or kidney cancer. The V and J genes are TRBV4-1 and TRBJ2-2; the D gene is possibly TRBD2, with 7 bases matching. The CDR3 region: CASSHGVGGRSTGELFF. The bases are TGCGCCAGCAGCCACGGCGTCGGGGGGCGAAGCACCGGGGAGCTGTTTTTT.